The clone carrying this T cell receptor (beta chain) was counted between two and nine times. As to time point: newly diagnosed GD, antithyroid drugs for less than 3 months. After RNA was extracted from PBMCs, the TCR library was made from it. The sample originates from a study of regulatory T cells in long-lasting Graves disease. CDR3 size: 14 residues. Trimming cost V 4 bases and J 8 bases, with 14 bases left between them. Both iRepertoire HTBI primers and Arm-PCR of CDR3 regions were used to build the TCR beta libraries. TCRdb recomputed calls from the multiplex PCR reads with MiXCR, one row per CDR3 protein. The table shows approximately 470,000 distinct CDR3 sequences, with around 15% occurring only once. These data also formed part of another study, on T cells in Graves' hyperthyroidism and ophthalmopathy.

The V and J genes are TRBV12-3 or TRBV12-4 and TRBJ1-4; D possibly corresponds to TRBD1 (6 bases). This TCR derives from a man aged 35 to 55 with Graves disease. This specimen was peripheral blood mononuclear cells (PBMCs), taken at new diagnosis, from a patient treated with antithyroid drugs. The chain's CDR3 is CASSSQTGGEKLFF. The CDR3 region has the DNA TGTGCCAGCAGTTCACAGACAGGCGGGGAAAAACTGTTTTTT.